This TCR beta chain is from a study of CD8 T cells in Susac syndrome (dated 2019 in TCRdb). About the study as a whole: Whether CD8+ T cell activation and differentiation in Susac syndrome was antigen driven was tested using repertoire sequencing. CD8+ T cell repertoire clonality was compared between some 12 healthy donors, around 14 Susac syndrome patients and around 15 multiple sclerosis patients. Paper-wide results and their limitations: The TCR sequencing and HLA analysis was acknowledged to have included a relatively small number of individuals.

Concerning this clonotype: This clone's antigen is unknown. Base qualities are not recorded, but no much larger clone differs from it by a single base.

RNA was extracted using the RNeasy kit, and roughly 0.45 to 1 microgram was reverse transcribed with random hexamers. The immunoSEQ multiplex PCR assay, which covers 54 Vbeta and 13 Jbeta segments, was used to amplify TCR beta CDR3 regions. PCR amplification bias was corrected by using a synthetic template baseline for primer optimization and computational correction. As for how the authors treated the data: Reads were annotated to V, D and J genes according to IMGT and were analyzed with immunoSEQ Analyzer, with only productive sequences retained. To calculate clonality, Shannon entropy was normalized by log2 of the number of productive unique sequences and then subtracted from one. Public and private clones were assessed among the 100 most prevalent clones of each patient and control. Clones were defined as Susac-specific if absent from the healthy and MS cohorts, from around 1,100 published viral clones and from other ImmuneACCESS disease sequences. The public reads were reprocessed in TCRdb via fastp at Q25 and MiXCR, keeping in-frame beta chains. Rows merge per CDR3 protein into single entries with the most common DNA and genes. The V and J calls shown here were made by TCRdb, not taken from the authors' results. This sample comprises about 150,000 distinct CDR3 sequences, approximately 94% of them detected only once. Over 0.2% of the sample goes to the ten largest clones.

High-throughput TCR beta sequencing profiled peripheral blood CD8+ and CD4+ T cells from healthy donors, Susac syndrome patients and multiple sclerosis patients. The multiple sclerosis controls were treatment-naive patients whose relapsing-remitting disease, either stable or active, fulfilled the revised McDonald criteria. CD8+ TEMRA cells were enriched by FACS, while bulk CD8+ and CD4+ T cells were purified by magnetic negative isolation. Blood was collected in EDTA tubes and processed within 24 hours, with PBMCs isolated through density gradient centrifugation. PBMCs intended for TCR sequencing were cryopreserved in liquid nitrogen and were subsequently thawed in a 37 degrees C water bath. Purity of sorted or isolated CD4+, CD8+ and CD8+ TEMRA cells was at least 90%. CDR1 and CDR2, looked up from the germline V gene, are SGDLS and YYNGEE. The CDR3 has 12 amino acids, counting the end cysteine and phenylalanine. Kept here is only the CDR3 DNA, which spans 36 bases and is read in frame from base 1. Deletion took 0 bases off V and 9 bases off J, with a span of 4 bases between the germline ends.

The sequence was obtained from a human donor with multiple sclerosis. This receptor chain uses TRBV9 and TRBJ1-6, with the D segment identity uncertain. The sequencing input was CD8+ T cells from PBMCs. The DNA sequence is given as TGTGCCAGCAGCGTAGACAGTTCACCCCTCCACTTT. Translation gives CASSVDSSPLHF.